The entry below describes one T cell receptor beta chain. Antigen unknown. This record comes from a study of cytomegalovirus exposure and HLA in healthy donors. The CDR3 is 16 residues long. CDR1 SGHRS and CDR2 YFSETQ come from the germline V gene. V trimming: 4 bases; J trimming: 8 bases; junction bases outside the gene matches: 16. General study points: It was reportedly the case that the classifier diagnosed cytomegalovirus status with high specificity and sensitivity. A further, later analysis showed that HLA-associated TCR beta chains (compared with equally common others) were more clonally expanded.

The study ran its PCR with 60 Vbeta and 13 Jbeta primers. As originally analysed: Around 10 million shared chains were among around 80 million unique TCR beta chains counted in a later analysis. Profiled with immunoSEQ multiplex PCR; TCRdb holds only in-frame clones, not every one. The V and J calls and clone size were taken over from that table, and D and trimming were inferred from the DNA. Of about 210,000 clones listed, about 75% are singletons. Sequencing was performed on PBMCs. This sequence originates from a male donor in good health and CMV-seronegative. The chain combines TRBV5-1 with TRBJ1-2, with 8 bases aligning to TRBD1. The CDR3 sequence is CASSDRDRRFNEGYTF. The CDR3 region has the DNA TGCGCCAGCAGCGACCGGGACAGGAGGTTTAATGAGGGCTACACCTTC.